This record looks at one TCR beta chain sequence and its context. Its antigen is still unknown. Separate from the roughly 670-subject first cohort, the roughly 110-subject validation cohort was the one that the donors belonged to. Assay used: immunoSEQ multiplex PCR; TCRdb lists only in-frame clones, some missing. The table has some 190,000 clones, around nine tenths seen once. Trimming took 0 bases from V and 6 from J, leaving 10 bases between them. Germline CDR1 reads LNHNV; CDR2 reads YYDKDF (reference sequence). This CDR3 comprises 14 residues. These data belong to a study of cytomegalovirus exposure and HLA in healthy donors. Across the whole study: A subsequent analysis reported that the roughly 120 validation repertoires were produced on the same platform that had also been used for the 666 first-cohort repertoires. Study outcomes and limitations: The TCR clusters that emerged in the first cohort tended, a later analysis found, to co-occur in the approximately 130 validation repertoires. Altogether, 150 to 200 TCR beta chains were recorded as cytomegalovirus-associated.

Sequencing was carried out using PBMCs. The TCR originated in a man aged 30 to 45 in good health and CMV-seropositive. The chain joins TRBV15 to TRBJ2-3; D is uncertain. CDR3 nucleotides: TGTGCCACCAGCAGAGACAGTAGGAAGGATACGCAGTATTTT. This codes for CATSRDSRKDTQYF.